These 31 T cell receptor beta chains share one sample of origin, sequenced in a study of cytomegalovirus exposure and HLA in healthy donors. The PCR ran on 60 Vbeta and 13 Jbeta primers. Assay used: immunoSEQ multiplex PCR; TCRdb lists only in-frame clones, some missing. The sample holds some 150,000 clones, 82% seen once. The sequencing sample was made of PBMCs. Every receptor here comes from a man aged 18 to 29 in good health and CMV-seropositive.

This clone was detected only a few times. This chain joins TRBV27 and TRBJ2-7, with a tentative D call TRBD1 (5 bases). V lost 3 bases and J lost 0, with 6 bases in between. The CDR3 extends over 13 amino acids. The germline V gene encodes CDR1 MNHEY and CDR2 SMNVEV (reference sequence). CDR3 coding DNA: TGTGCCAGCAGTTTTGGGGCCTCCTACGAGCAGTACTTC. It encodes CASSFGASYEQYF.

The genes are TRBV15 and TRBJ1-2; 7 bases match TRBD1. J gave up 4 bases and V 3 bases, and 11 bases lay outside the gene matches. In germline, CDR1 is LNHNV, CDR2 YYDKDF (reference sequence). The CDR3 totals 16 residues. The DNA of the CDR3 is TGTGCCACCAGCAGTGAATCTGACAGGGTGCTCTATGGCTACACCTTC. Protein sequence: CATSSESDRVLYGYTF.

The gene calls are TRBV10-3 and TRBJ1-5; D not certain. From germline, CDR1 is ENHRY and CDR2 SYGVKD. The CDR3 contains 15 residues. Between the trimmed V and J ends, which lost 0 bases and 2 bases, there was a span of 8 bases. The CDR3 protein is CAISESEGGNQPQHF. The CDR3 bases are TGTGCCATCAGTGAGTCCGAGGGTGGCAATCAGCCCCAGCATTTT.

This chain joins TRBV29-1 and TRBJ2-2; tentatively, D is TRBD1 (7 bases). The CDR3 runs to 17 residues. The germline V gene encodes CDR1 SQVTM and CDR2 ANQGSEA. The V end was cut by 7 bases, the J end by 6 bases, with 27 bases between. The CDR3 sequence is CSAGGSGLLKASGELFF. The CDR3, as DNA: TGCAGCGCAGGGGGGTCTGGGCTCCTTAAAGCCTCCGGGGAGCTGTTTTTT.

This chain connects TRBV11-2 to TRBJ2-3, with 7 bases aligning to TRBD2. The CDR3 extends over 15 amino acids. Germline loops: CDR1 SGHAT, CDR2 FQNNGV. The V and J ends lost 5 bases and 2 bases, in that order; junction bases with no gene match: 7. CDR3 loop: CASSPKGLLTDTQYF. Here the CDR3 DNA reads TGTGCCAGCAGCCCCAAGGGACTACTCACAGATACGCAGTATTTT.

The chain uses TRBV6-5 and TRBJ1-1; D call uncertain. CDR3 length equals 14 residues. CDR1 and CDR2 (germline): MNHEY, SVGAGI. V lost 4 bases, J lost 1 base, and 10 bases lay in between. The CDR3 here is CASSWRSGNTEAFF. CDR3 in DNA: TGTGCCAGCAGTTGGAGATCGGGGAACACTGAAGCTTTCTTT.

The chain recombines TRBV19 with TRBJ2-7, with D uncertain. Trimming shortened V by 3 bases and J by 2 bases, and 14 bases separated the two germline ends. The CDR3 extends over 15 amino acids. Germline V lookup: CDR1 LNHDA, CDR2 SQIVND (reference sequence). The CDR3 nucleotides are TGTGCCAGTAGTATCGTTATGGGCCCCCCCTACGAGCAGTACTTC. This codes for CASSIVMGPPYEQYF.

The CDR3 nucleotides are TGTGCCAGCAGCATGGCGGGGCCCACACACAATGAGCAGTTCTTC. Protein product: CASSMAGPTHNEQFF. The chain couples TRBV7-9 to TRBJ2-1, with D possibly matching TRBD2 (6 bases). This CDR3 spans 15 amino acids. Germline CDR1 reads SEHNR; CDR2 reads FQNEAQ (reference sequence). The germline V and J ends were trimmed by 5 bases and 5 bases, with 16 bases remaining between them.

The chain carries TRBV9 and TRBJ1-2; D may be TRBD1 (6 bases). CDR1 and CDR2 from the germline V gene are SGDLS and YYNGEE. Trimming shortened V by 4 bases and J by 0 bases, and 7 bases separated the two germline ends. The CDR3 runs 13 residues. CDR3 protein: CASSRDTNYGYTF. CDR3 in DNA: TGTGCCAGCAGCCGGGACACTAACTATGGCTACACCTTC.

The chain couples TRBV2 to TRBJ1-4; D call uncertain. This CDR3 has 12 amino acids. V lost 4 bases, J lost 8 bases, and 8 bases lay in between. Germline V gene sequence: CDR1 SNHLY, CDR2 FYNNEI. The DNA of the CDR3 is TGTGCCAGCAGTGCTTCGAGGGAAAAACTGTTTTTT. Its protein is CASSASREKLFF.

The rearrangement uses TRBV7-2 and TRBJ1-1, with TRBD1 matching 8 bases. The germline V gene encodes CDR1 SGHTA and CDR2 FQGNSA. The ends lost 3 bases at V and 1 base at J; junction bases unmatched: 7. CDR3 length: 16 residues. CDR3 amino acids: CASSFTPGGKNTEAFF. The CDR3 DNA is TGTGCCAGCAGCTTTACCCCAGGGGGCAAGAACACTGAAGCTTTCTTT.

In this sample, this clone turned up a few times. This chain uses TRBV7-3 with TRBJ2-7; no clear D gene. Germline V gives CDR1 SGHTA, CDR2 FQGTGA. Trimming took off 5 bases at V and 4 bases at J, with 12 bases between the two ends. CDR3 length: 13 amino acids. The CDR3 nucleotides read TGTGCCAGCAGCATCGAAGTCGGGTACGAGCAGTACTTC. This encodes CASSIEVGYEQYF. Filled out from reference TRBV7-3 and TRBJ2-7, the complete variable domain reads GAGVSQTPSNKVTEKGKYVELRCDPISGHTALYWYRQSLGQGPEFLIYFQGTGAADDSGLPNDRFFAVRPEGSVSTLKIQRTERGDSAVYLCASSIEVGYEQYFGPGTRLTVT.

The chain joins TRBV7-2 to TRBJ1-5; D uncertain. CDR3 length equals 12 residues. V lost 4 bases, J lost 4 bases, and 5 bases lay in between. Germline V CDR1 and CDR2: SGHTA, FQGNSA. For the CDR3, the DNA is TGTGCCAGCAGCTCTCGTAATCAGCCCCAGCATTTT. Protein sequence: CASSSRNQPQHF. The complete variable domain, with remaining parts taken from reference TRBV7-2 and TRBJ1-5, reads GAGVSQSPSNKVTEKGKDVELRCDPISGHTALYWYRQSLGQGLEFLIYFQGNSAPDKSGLPSDRFSAERTGGSVSTLTIQRTQQEDSAVYLCASSSRNQPQHFGDGTRLSIL.

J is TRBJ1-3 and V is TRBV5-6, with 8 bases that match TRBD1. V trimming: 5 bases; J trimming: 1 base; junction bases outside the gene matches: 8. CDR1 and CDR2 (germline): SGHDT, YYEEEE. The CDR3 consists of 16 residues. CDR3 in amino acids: CASSFGQGLSGNTIYF. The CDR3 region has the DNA TGTGCCAGCAGTTTCGGACAGGGATTGTCTGGAAACACCATATATTTT. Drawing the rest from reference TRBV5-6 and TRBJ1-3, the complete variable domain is DAGVTQSPTHLIKTRGQQVTLRCSPKSGHDTVSWYQQALGQGPQFIFQYYEEEERQRGNFPDRFSGHQFPNYSSELNVNALLLGDSALYLCASSFGQGLSGNTIYFGEGSWLTVV.

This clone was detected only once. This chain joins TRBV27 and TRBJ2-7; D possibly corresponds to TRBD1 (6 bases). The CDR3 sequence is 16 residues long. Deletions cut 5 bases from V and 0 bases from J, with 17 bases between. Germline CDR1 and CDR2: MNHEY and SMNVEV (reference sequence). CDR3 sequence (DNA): TGTGCCAGCAGTCCACGGGACATCCAAAGCTCCTACGAGCAGTACTTC. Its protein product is CASSPRDIQSSYEQYF.

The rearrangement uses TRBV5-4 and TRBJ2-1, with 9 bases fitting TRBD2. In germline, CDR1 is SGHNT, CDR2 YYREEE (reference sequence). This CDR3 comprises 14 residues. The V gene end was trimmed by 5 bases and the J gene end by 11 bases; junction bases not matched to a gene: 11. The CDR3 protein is CASSSGTSIGKQFF. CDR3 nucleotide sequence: TGTGCCAGCAGTTCCGGGACTAGCATCGGGAAGCAGTTCTTC.

CDR3 sequence reads: CASRGTSGTGEQYF. The CDR3, as DNA: TGTGCCAGCAGGGGGACTAGCGGGACGGGTGAGCAGTACTTC. J is TRBJ2-7 and V is TRBV7-9, with 13 bases that match TRBD2. Germline CDR1 and CDR2: SEHNR and FQNEAQ (reference sequence). With 6 bases clipped from V and 7 bases from J, the junction kept 6 bases outside the gene matches. The CDR3 is 14 residues long.

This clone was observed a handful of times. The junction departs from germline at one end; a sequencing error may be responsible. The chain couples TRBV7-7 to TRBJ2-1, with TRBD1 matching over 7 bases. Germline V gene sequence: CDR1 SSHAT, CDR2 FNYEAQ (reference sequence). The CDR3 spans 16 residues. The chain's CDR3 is CASSLLTGSSYNEQFF. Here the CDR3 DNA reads TGTGCTAGCAGCCTATTGACAGGGAGCTCCTACAATGAGCAGTTCTTC.

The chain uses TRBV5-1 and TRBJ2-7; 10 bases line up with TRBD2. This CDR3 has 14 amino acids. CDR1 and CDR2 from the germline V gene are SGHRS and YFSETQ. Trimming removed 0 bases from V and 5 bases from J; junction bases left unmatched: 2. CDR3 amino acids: CASSLATSGDEQYF. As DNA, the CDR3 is TGCGCCAGCAGCTTGGCCACTAGCGGGGACGAGCAGTACTTC.

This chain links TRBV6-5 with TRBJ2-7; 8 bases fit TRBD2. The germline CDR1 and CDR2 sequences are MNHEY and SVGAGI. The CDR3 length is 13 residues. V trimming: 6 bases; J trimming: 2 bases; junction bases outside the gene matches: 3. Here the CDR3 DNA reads TGTGCCAGCAGACTAGCGGCCCCCTACGAGCAGTACTTC. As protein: CASRLAAPYEQYF.

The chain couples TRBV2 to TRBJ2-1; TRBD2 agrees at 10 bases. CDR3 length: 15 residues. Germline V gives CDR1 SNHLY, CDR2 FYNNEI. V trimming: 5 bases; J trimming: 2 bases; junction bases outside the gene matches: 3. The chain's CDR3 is CASSRLAGTYNEQFF. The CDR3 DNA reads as TGTGCCAGCAGTAGACTAGCGGGTACCTACAATGAGCAGTTCTTC.

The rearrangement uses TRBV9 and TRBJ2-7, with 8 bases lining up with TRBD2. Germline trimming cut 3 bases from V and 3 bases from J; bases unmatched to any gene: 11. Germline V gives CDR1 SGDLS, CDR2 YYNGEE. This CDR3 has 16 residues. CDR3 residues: CASSGNSGDNFYEQYF. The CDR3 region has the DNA TGTGCCAGCAGCGGGAATAGCGGGGATAATTTCTACGAGCAGTACTTC.

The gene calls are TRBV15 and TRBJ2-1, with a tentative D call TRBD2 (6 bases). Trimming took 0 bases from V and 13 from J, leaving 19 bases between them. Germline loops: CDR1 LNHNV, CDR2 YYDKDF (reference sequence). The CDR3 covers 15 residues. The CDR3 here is CATSRDKSASVNQFF. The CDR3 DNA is TGTGCCACCAGCAGAGATAAGTCGGCTAGCGTGAACCAGTTCTTC.

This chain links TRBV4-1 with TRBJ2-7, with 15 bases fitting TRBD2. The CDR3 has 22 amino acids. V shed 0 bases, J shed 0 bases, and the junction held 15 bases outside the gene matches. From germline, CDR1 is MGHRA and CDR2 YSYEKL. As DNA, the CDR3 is TGCGCCAGCAGCCAAGATTCTTATTTAGGGACTAGCGGGAGGCGAAACTCCTACGAGCAGTACTTC. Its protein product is CASSQDSYLGTSGRRNSYEQYF.

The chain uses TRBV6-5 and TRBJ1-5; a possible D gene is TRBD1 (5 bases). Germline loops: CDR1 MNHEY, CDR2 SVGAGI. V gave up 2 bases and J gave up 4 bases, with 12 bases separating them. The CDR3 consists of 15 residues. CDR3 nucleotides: TGTGCCAGCAGTTACCGGGGGAAGGGGAATCAGCCCCAGCATTTT. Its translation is CASSYRGKGNQPQHF.

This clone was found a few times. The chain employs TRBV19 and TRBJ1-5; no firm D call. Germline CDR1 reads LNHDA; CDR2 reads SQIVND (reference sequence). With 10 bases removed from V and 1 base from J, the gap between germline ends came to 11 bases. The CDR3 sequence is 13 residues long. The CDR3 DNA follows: TGTGCCATCTCCTCGAGGAGCAATCAGCCCCAGCATTTT. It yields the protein CAISSRSNQPQHF.

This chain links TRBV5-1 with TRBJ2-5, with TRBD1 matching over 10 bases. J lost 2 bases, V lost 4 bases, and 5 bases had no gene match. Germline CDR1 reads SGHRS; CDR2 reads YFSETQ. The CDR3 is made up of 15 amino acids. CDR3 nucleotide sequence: TGCGCCAGCAGCACCGGGGACAGGGGACAAGAGACCCAGTACTTC. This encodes CASSTGDRGQETQYF.

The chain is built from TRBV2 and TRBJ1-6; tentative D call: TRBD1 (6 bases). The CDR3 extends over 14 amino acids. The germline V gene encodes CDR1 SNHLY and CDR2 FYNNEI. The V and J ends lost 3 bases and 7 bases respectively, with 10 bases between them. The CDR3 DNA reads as TGTGCCAGCAGTGAGATTCAGGGGAATTCACCCCTCCACTTT. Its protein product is CASSEIQGNSPLHF. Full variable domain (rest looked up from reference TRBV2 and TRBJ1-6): EPEVTQTPSHQVTQMGQEVILRCVPISNHLYFYWYRQILGQKVEFLVSFYNNEISEKSEIFDDQFSVERPDGSNFTLKIRSTKLEDSAMYFCASSEIQGNSPLHFGNGTRLTVT.

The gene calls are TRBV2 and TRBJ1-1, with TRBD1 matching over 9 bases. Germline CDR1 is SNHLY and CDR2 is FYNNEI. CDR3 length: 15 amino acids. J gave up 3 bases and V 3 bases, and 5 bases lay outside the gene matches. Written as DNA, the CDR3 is TGTGCCAGCAGTGATGGGACAGGGCAAGACACTGAAGCTTTCTTT. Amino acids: CASSDGTGQDTEAFF.

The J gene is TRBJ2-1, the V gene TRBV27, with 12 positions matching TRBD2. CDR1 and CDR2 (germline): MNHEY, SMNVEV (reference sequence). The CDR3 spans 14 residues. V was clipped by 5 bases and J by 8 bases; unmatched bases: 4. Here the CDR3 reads CASSRLAGADEQFF. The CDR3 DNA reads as TGTGCCAGCAGTCGACTAGCGGGAGCAGATGAGCAGTTCTTC.

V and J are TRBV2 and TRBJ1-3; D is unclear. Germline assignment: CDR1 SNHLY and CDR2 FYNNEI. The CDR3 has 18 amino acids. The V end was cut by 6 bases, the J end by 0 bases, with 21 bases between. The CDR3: CASRARSWELYSGNTIYF. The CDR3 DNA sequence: TGTGCCAGCAGGGCCCGGAGTTGGGAGCTCTACTCTGGAAACACCATATATTTT.